One sample yielded the 13 T cell receptor beta chains listed below, sequenced in a study of T cells in Graves' hyperthyroidism and ophthalmopathy (dated by TCRdb to the late 2010s). The library was produced with multiplex PCR. The listed sequencing device is Illumina HiSeq 2000. The TCR beta CDR3 regions were amplified from the RNA transcripts. The TCR CDR3 was subjected to a first round of RT-PCR using the HTBI primer set and the Qiagen OneStep RT-PCR kit. Through fastp at Q25 and MiXCR, TCRdb rebuilt clones from the public reads, retaining in-frame beta chains. Rows with a matching CDR3 protein are joined into one entry that keeps the most common DNA and genes. In all, the sample holds fewer than 350,000 distinct CDR3 sequences, and roughly 13% of those were seen once. Under 8% of the sample is held by the ten biggest clonotypes. The sample consisted of blood. The receptors shown here come from a woman aged 40 to 50 with Graves' hyperthyroidism.

Many counts were recorded for this clonotype. The chain links TRBV6-1 to TRBJ1-2, with TRBD1 as a possible D gene (5 bases). With 5 bases removed from V and 6 bases from J, the gap between germline ends came to 16 bases. Germline CDR1 reads MNHNS; CDR2 reads SASEGT. CDR3 length equals 14 residues. CDR3 DNA sequence: TGTGCCAGCAGTTCGCAGGGTGGGGCTGATGGCTACACCTTC. This sequence encodes CASSSQGGADGYTF.

This clonotype has only a few counts. This chain uses TRBV5-8 with TRBJ1-4, with a tentative D call TRBD1 (5 bases). CDR1 is SGHTS and CDR2 is YDEGEE in the germline V gene. The CDR3 runs 14 residues. V was shortened by 1 base and J by 7 bases, with 11 bases between the two germline ends. The CDR3 DNA reads TGTGCCAGCAGCTTGTTTGACGGGGGTGAAAAACTGTTTTTT. Protein: CASSLFDGGEKLFF.

A note on this clonotype: A much bigger clone sits one base away, suggesting this may be a read error. The chain employs TRBV11-2 and TRBJ2-5, with D perhaps matching TRBD2 (6 bases). The J call is uncertain, as TRBJ2-1 better fits the DNA end. Germline CDR1 and CDR2: SGHAT and FQNNGV. CDR3 length: 16 residues. CDR3 bases: TGTGCCAGCAGCTTAAAATCTGCGGGGTACCAAGAGACCCAGTTCTTC. Amino acids: CASSLKSAGYQETQFF.

Many counts were recorded for this clonotype. The CDR3 loop reads CASSLGVSGSRPYGYTF. As DNA, the CDR3 is TGTGCCAGCAGCTTGGGGGTCAGTGGCAGCCGCCCCTATGGCTACACCTTC. The rearrangement joins TRBV5-5 to TRBJ1-2; no reliable D call. Germline CDR1 is SGHKS and CDR2 is YYEKEE (reference sequence). V lost 0 bases, J lost 4 bases, and 19 bases lay in between. The CDR3 sequence is 17 residues long.

The V call is TRBV12-3 or TRBV12-4, the J call TRBJ2-1; the D is unclear. Trimming took 6 bases from V and 5 from J, leaving 14 bases between them. The CDR3 runs 14 residues. CDR3 DNA sequence: TGTGCCAGCAGCCTCAGTTTACAAAACAATGAGCAGTTCTTC. Encoded protein: CASSLSLQNNEQFF.

There are many counts of this clonotype. This sequence joins TRBV15 and TRBJ1-2; tentative D call: TRBD1 (5 bases). With 5 bases removed from V and 4 bases from J, the gap between germline ends came to 14 bases. CDR3 length equals 14 residues. Per the germline V gene, CDR1 is LNHNV and CDR2 is YYDKDF (reference sequence). CDR3 nucleotide sequence: TGTGCCACCAGCCCGGACGGGGGGGGCTATGGCTACACCTTC. This gives the protein CATSPDGGGYGYTF.

Turning to this clonotype: One base away lies a much larger clone, so this may be a sequencing read error. V usage is TRBV6-9 and J usage is TRBJ2-3, with 10 bases that match TRBD2. The CDR3 spans 15 residues. V lost 4 bases to trimming and J lost 4 bases; unmatched junction nucleotides: 5. The germline gives CDR1 MNHGY, CDR2 SVAAGI. The CDR3 DNA follows: TGTGCCAGCAGTTCCTCTAGCGGGAGCTCAGATACGCAGTATTTT. Translation gives CASSSSSGSSDTQYF.

In its sample, this clonotype was seen many times. This chain uses TRBV12-3 or TRBV12-4 with TRBJ1-5; D gene unclear. The CDR3 is 13 amino acids. The V and J ends lost 7 bases and 7 bases respectively, with 14 bases between them. Here the CDR3 reads CASTRGIRQPQHF. In nucleotides, the CDR3 is TGTGCCAGCACCAGAGGCATCCGGCAGCCCCAGCATTTT.

This clonotype was seen at least ten times. The CDR3 DNA reads TGCAGTGCTAGATCAAGTGGACAGGGGCGCTATGGCTACACCTTC. Encoded protein: CSARSSGQGRYGYTF. This chain joins TRBV20-1 and TRBJ1-2; 9 nucleotides align to TRBD1. Germline loops: CDR1 DFQATT, CDR2 SNEGSKA (reference sequence). Trimming cost V 2 bases and J 4 bases; bases outside gene matches: 8. The CDR3 spans 15 residues.

This clonotype was seen a handful of times. The genes are TRBV15 and TRBJ2-2, with 7 nucleotides matching TRBD2. The CDR3 is 18 amino acids. V shed 9 bases, J shed 4 bases, and the junction held 20 bases outside the gene matches. Germline CDR1 LNHNV, CDR2 YYDKDF (reference sequence). CDR3 protein: CATQDPGGGSWVTGELFF. Here the CDR3 DNA reads TGTGCCACGCAAGACCCCGGAGGCGGGAGTTGGGTCACCGGGGAGCTGTTTTTT. The whole variable domain, remainder taken from reference TRBV15 and TRBJ2-2, is DAMVIQNPRYQVTQFGKPVTLSCSQTLNHNVMYWYQQKSSQAPKLLFHYYDKDFNNEADTPDNFQSRRPNTSFCFLDIRSPGLGDTAMYLCATQDPGGGSWVTGELFFGEGSRLTVL.

Ten or more counts support this clonotype. The chain uses TRBV6-1 and TRBJ1-5; 11 positions agree with TRBD1. V lost 3 bases and J lost 7; bases outside the gene matches: 2. CDR3 length: 14 amino acids. CDR1 is MNHNS and CDR2 is SASEGT in the germline V gene. The CDR3 here is CASSDGTGGQPQHF. Written as DNA, the CDR3 is TGTGCCAGCAGTGACGGGACAGGGGGACAGCCCCAGCATTTT.

This chain joins TRBV10-3 and TRBJ2-1; a possible D gene is TRBD2 (6 bases). The CDR3 consists of 13 residues. The germline V gene has CDR1 ENHRY and CDR2 SYGVKD. Trimming removed 10 bases from V and 9 bases from J, with 19 bases in between. The CDR3 DNA follows: TGTGCCACCACTTCCACTAGCTACCCTGAGCAGTTCTTC. Protein: CATTSTSYPEQFF.

This clonotype was seen repeatedly, ten times or more. V and J are TRBV11-2 and TRBJ2-1, with D possibly being TRBD2 (8 bases). Germline CDR1 SGHAT, CDR2 FQNNGV. V was trimmed by 5 bases and J by 4 bases, leaving 18 bases between them. The CDR3 is 16 residues long. The CDR3 nucleotides read TGTGCCAGCAGCCCCCGGGAGGGACAGAGTTACAATGAGCAGTTCTTC. Its protein product is CASSPREGQSYNEQFF.